This T cell receptor (beta chain) was recovered during a study of blood T cell repertoires in COVID-19. About the study: From the United States, Italy and Spain came samples of acute and convalescent COVID-19. Nucleic acid was either cDNA or gDNA, and it came from T cells, B-cell-depleted T cells, or PBMCs.

Per the study methods: Reference gene primer amplification gave estimated nucleated cell counts. The repertoire was sequenced with immunoSEQ multiplex PCR; TCRdb's copy has only in-frame clones and lacks some. The D gene and trimming were derived from the DNA, and the V and J assignments and clone size from that table. Counted here are over 85,000 clones, 65% to 90% occurring once; the ten biggest clones make up 15% to 20%. The source material was peripheral blood. This receptor was obtained from an elderly woman with acute or convalescent COVID-19.

CDR3 DNA: TGTGCCAGTAGTCAGGGGCAGTTCGCTCAGCCCCAGCATTTT. It codes for CASSQGQFAQPQHF. This chain links TRBV19 with TRBJ1-5, with D maybe TRBD1 (6 bases). V was pared by 5 bases and J by 6 bases, with 14 bases between. CDR1 is LNHDA, CDR2 SQIVND, per germline (reference sequence). There are 14 residues in the CDR3.